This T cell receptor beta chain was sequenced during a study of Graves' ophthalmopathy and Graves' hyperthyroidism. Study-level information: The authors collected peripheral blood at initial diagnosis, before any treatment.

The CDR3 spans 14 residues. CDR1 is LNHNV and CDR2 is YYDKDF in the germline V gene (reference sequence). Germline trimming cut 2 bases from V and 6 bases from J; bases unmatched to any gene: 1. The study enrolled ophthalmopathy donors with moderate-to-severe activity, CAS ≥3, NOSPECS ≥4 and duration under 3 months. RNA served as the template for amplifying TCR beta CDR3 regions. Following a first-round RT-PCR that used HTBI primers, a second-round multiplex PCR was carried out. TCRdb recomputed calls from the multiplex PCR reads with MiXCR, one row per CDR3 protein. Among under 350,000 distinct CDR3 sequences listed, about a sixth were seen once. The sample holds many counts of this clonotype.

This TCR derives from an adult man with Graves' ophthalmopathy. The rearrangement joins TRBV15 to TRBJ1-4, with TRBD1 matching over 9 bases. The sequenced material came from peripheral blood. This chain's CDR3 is CATSRTGGYEKLFF. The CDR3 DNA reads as TGTGCCACCAGCAGAACAGGGGGCTATGAAAAACTGTTTTTT.